These T cell receptor beta chains were read from a single sample in a study of identical twins. TCRdb ran MiXCR on the 5' RACE reads and lists one entry per CDR3 protein. The sample lists about 210,000 distinct CDR3 sequences, approximately 9% occurring once. Sequencing used memory (CD45RO+) T cells sorted from blood. These receptor sequences come from a woman in her late teens or twenties in good health. CDR3s include the opening cysteine and the closing phenylalanine or tryptophan.

cdr3_length: 14
j_call: TRBJ1-5
v_call: TRBV12-3/TRBV12-4
cdr3_aa: CASSSDRFNQPQHF

cdr3_length: 16
j_call: TRBJ1-1
v_call: TRBV12-3/TRBV12-4
cdr3_aa: CASRWGEFGLNTEAFF

cdr3_length: 15
j_call: TRBJ1-4
v_call: TRBV7-2
cdr3_aa: CASSFRTGKDRKLFF

cdr3_length: 15
j_call: TRBJ2-3
v_call: TRBV7-2
cdr3_aa: CASSSGTSPADTQYF

cdr3_length: 13
j_call: TRBJ2-7
v_call: TRBV6-2/TRBV6-3
cdr3_aa: CASSIQGSYEQYF

cdr3_length: 14
j_call: TRBJ1-2
v_call: TRBV20-1
cdr3_aa: CSATIREGFWGYTF

cdr3_length: 12
j_call: TRBJ1-1
v_call: TRBV7-9
cdr3_aa: CASSSGRIGAFF

cdr3_length: 15
j_call: TRBJ2-4
v_call: TRBV15
cdr3_aa: CATHPGGAGKNIQYF

cdr3_length: 14
j_call: TRBJ1-4
v_call: TRBV12-3/TRBV12-4
cdr3_aa: CASSSGTGSEKLFF

cdr3_length: 13
j_call: TRBJ1-3
v_call: TRBV20-1
cdr3_aa: CSASDRSLGTIYF

cdr3_length: 16
j_call: TRBJ2-7
v_call: TRBV29-1
cdr3_aa: CSVGILRFGTNWEQYF

cdr3_length: 17
j_call: TRBJ2-2
v_call: TRBV6-2/TRBV6-3
cdr3_aa: CASSSPPGTTNTGELFF

cdr3_length: 14
j_call: TRBJ2-1
v_call: TRBV27
cdr3_aa: CASRKGTNYNEQFF

cdr3_length: 13
j_call: TRBJ2-2
v_call: TRBV6-2/TRBV6-3
cdr3_aa: CASSSQTHGELFF

cdr3_length: 14
j_call: TRBJ2-7
v_call: TRBV2
cdr3_aa: CASSAGQGFHEQYF

cdr3_length: 13
j_call: TRBJ2-1
v_call: TRBV7-2
cdr3_aa: CASSLEAENEQFF

cdr3_length: 14
j_call: TRBJ2-7
v_call: TRBV20-1
cdr3_aa: CSARDRTGFYEQYF

cdr3_length: 14
j_call: TRBJ2-7
v_call: TRBV5-5
cdr3_aa: CASSPGLITYEQYF

cdr3_length: 13
j_call: TRBJ2-2
v_call: TRBV7-8
cdr3_aa: CASSFRPGGELFF

cdr3_length: 13
j_call: TRBJ2-7
v_call: TRBV2
cdr3_aa: CASRTTLGYEQYF

cdr3_length: 12
j_call: TRBJ2-3
v_call: TRBV23-1
cdr3_aa: CASSHRRDTQYF

cdr3_length: 16
j_call: TRBJ2-3
v_call: TRBV20-1
cdr3_aa: CSARDPGTDDSDTQYF

cdr3_length: 15
j_call: TRBJ2-3
v_call: TRBV12-3/TRBV12-4
cdr3_aa: CASSPPWVGTDTQYF

cdr3_length: 15
j_call: TRBJ2-7
v_call: TRBV7-2
cdr3_aa: CASSPRGTKTYEQYF

cdr3_length: 15
j_call: TRBJ1-1
v_call: TRBV4-3
cdr3_aa: CASSQVIGMNTEAFF

cdr3_length: 14
j_call: TRBJ1-2
v_call: TRBV7-9
cdr3_aa: CASSHEGLIYGYTF

cdr3_length: 14
j_call: TRBJ2-7
v_call: TRBV20-1
cdr3_aa: CSARAPSGNYEQYF

cdr3_length: 15
j_call: TRBJ2-5
v_call: TRBV11-2
cdr3_aa: CASSLVAPPGETQYF

cdr3_length: 15
j_call: TRBJ2-5
v_call: TRBV6-1
cdr3_aa: CASSLFDRVQETQYF

cdr3_length: 17
j_call: TRBJ2-1
v_call: TRBV5-1
cdr3_aa: CASSLGLAGGGQGEQFF

cdr3_length: 16
j_call: TRBJ2-3
v_call: TRBV5-1
cdr3_aa: CASSLEGGSLGDTQYF

cdr3_length: 15
j_call: TRBJ2-3
v_call: TRBV5-1
cdr3_aa: CASSPTGTAPDTQYF

cdr3_length: 13
j_call: TRBJ1-2
v_call: TRBV14
cdr3_aa: CASGPGGPYGYTF

cdr3_length: 14
j_call: TRBJ2-2
v_call: TRBV7-7
cdr3_aa: CASSLLGDTGELFF

cdr3_length: 15
j_call: TRBJ2-3
v_call: TRBV29-1
cdr3_aa: CSGRGGSGSVDTQYF

cdr3_length: 14
j_call: TRBJ2-3
v_call: TRBV20-1
cdr3_aa: CSARETGLGDTQYF

cdr3_length: 12
j_call: TRBJ1-1
v_call: TRBV9
cdr3_aa: CASSTRQGEAFF

cdr3_length: 13
j_call: TRBJ1-2
v_call: TRBV27
cdr3_aa: CASSKGQGGGYTF

cdr3_length: 15
j_call: TRBJ2-2
v_call: TRBV11-2
cdr3_aa: CASSWGRGYTGELFF

cdr3_length: 14
j_call: TRBJ2-1
v_call: TRBV3-1
cdr3_aa: CASSPSGIYNEQFF

cdr3_length: 13
j_call: TRBJ2-1
v_call: TRBV7-2
cdr3_aa: CASSLVWPVEQFF

cdr3_length: 18
j_call: TRBJ2-6
v_call: TRBV12-3/TRBV12-4
cdr3_aa: CASSPGQGAFPGANVLTF

cdr3_length: 13
j_call: TRBJ1-1
v_call: TRBV12-3/TRBV12-4
cdr3_aa: CASSSGDYSEAFF

cdr3_length: 12
j_call: TRBJ1-2
v_call: TRBV20-1
cdr3_aa: CSARVWGYGYTF

cdr3_length: 14
j_call: TRBJ2-7
v_call: TRBV20-1
cdr3_aa: CSARAAGQAHEQYF

cdr3_length: 13
j_call: TRBJ2-1
v_call: TRBV7-2
cdr3_aa: CASSWLAYNEQFF

cdr3_length: 13
j_call: TRBJ2-3
v_call: TRBV20-1
cdr3_aa: CSARGALADTQYF

cdr3_length: 15
j_call: TRBJ2-2
v_call: TRBV4-2
cdr3_aa: CASSQDAVFTGELFF

cdr3_length: 15
j_call: TRBJ2-7
v_call: TRBV9
cdr3_aa: CASSLTELSSYEQYF

cdr3_length: 15
j_call: TRBJ1-4
v_call: TRBV6-1
cdr3_aa: CASSRQTGVSEKLFF

cdr3_length: 14
j_call: TRBJ1-4
v_call: TRBV2
cdr3_aa: CASSFHATNEKLFF

cdr3_length: 14
j_call: TRBJ2-7
v_call: TRBV18
cdr3_aa: CASSPGQDYYEQYF

cdr3_length: 13
j_call: TRBJ2-7
v_call: TRBV29-1
cdr3_aa: CSVGKSSTYEQYF

cdr3_length: 17
j_call: TRBJ2-6
v_call: TRBV7-9
cdr3_aa: CASSSPASASGANVLTF

cdr3_length: 12
j_call: TRBJ1-2
v_call: TRBV29-1
cdr3_aa: CSVEGQGRGYTF